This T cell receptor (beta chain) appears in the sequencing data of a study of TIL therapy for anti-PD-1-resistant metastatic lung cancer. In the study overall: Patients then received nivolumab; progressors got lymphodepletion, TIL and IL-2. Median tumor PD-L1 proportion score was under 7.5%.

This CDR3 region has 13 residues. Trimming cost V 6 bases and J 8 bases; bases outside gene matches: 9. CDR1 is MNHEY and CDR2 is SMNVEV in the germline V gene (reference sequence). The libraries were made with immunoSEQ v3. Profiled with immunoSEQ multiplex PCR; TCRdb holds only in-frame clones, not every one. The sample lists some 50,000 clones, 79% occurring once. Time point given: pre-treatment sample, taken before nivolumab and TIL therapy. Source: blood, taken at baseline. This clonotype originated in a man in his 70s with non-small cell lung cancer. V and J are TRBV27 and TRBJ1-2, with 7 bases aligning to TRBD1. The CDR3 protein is CASSPTGNVGYTF. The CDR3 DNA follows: TGTGCCAGCAGCCCGACAGGGAACGTCGGCTACACCTTC.